A single sample is the source of the 23 T cell receptor beta chains below, sequenced in a study of T cell responses to AZD1222 COVID-19 vaccine. The method was immunoSEQ multiplex PCR; TCRdb's version includes in-frame clones alone and lacks a portion of them. The sample consists of 95,000 to 150,000 clones, 80% to 90% of them appearing once. Sequencing was performed on peripheral blood, taken on day 0 of AZD1222 vaccination. The receptor source for this set is an adult in good health.

The rearrangement links TRBV5-6 to TRBJ2-7, with TRBD2 matching 9 bases. J gave up 3 bases and V 3 bases, and 4 bases lay outside the gene matches. CDR1 is SGHDT, CDR2 YYEEEE, per germline. CDR3 size: 14 residues. The CDR3 bases are TGTGCCAGCAGCTATAGCGGGGGAAACTACGAGCAGTACTTC. Encoded protein: CASSYSGGNYEQYF.

The chain is built from TRBV11-3 and TRBJ2-4; maybe TRBD2 (7 bases). Germline CDR1 is SGHNT and CDR2 is YENEEA. Trimming pared 7 bases from V and 0 bases from J, leaving 19 bases between. The CDR3 has 17 amino acids. CDR3: CASTIGGGALAKNIQYF. The CDR3 DNA is TGTGCCAGCACCATTGGCGGGGGCGCCCTAGCCAAAAACATTCAGTACTTC.

The chain has TRBV6-2 or TRBV6-3 and TRBJ2-7; maybe TRBD2 (6 bases). This CDR3 has 15 residues. Germline V lookup: CDR1 MNHEY, CDR2 SVGEGT. Trimming took 2 bases from V and 3 from J, leaving 14 bases between them. The CDR3 nucleotides are TGTGCCAGCAGTTACCCGGGTGGCGGGAACTACGAGCAGTACTTC. Translating gives CASSYPGGGNYEQYF.

The chain carries TRBV3-1 (or the pseudogene TRBV3-2) and TRBJ2-7; 7 bases match TRBD1. This CDR3 is 16 amino acids long. Germline-derived CDR1 and CDR2 are LGHDT and YNNKEL (reference sequence). After removal of 0 bases from V and 2 bases from J, the junction contained 7 bases not matched to a gene. The CDR3: CASSQDQWQGAYEQYF. CDR3 DNA: TGTGCCAGCAGCCAAGATCAATGGCAGGGGGCCTACGAGCAGTACTTC.

The sample holds one count of this clone. This CDR3 reads CATMPGNFYGYTF. DNA for the CDR3: TGTGCCACCATGCCAGGGAATTTCTATGGCTACACCTTC. The chain uses TRBV6-5 and TRBJ1-2, with a possible D match to TRBD1 (5 bases). The V gene's germline CDR1 is MNHEY and CDR2 SVGAGI. There are 13 residues in the CDR3. V dropped 10 bases and J dropped 4 bases, with 16 bases sitting between them.

The CDR3 loop is CASRPGLGSNSPLHF. The CDR3 region has the DNA TGCGCCAGCAGGCCAGGCTTGGGGTCTAATTCACCCCTCCACTTT. The chain couples TRBV5-1 to TRBJ1-6; D is unresolved. Trimming shortened V by 5 bases and J by 6 bases, and 15 bases separated the two germline ends. The CDR3 covers 15 residues. Germline V gene sequence: CDR1 SGHRS, CDR2 YFSETQ.

The chain uses TRBV7-9 and TRBJ1-1; D unresolved. V lost 1 base and J 1 base, leaving 7 bases between the germline ends. The CDR3 has 14 amino acids. Germline CDR1 SEHNR, CDR2 FQNEAQ (reference sequence). This CDR3 reads CASSLVPKNTEAFF. In DNA form, the CDR3 reads TGTGCCAGCAGCTTAGTTCCAAAGAACACTGAAGCTTTCTTT.

This sequence joins TRBV2 and TRBJ1-1, with 8 bases lining up with TRBD1. The CDR3 has 13 amino acids. The trim removed 5 bases at V and 4 bases at J, leaving 3 bases unmatched. CDR1 SNHLY and CDR2 FYNNEI come from the germline V gene. In DNA form, the CDR3 reads TGTGCCAGCAGTTTGGACAGGGTCACTGAAGCTTTCTTT. Translation gives CASSLDRVTEAFF.

This clone was seen just once. The chain combines TRBV27 with TRBJ2-7, with 8 bases that match TRBD1. The V gene end was trimmed by 4 bases and the J gene end by 3 bases; junction bases not matched to a gene: 5. The germline V gene has CDR1 MNHEY and CDR2 SMNVEV (reference sequence). The CDR3 extends over 14 amino acids. The CDR3 DNA sequence: TGTGCCAGCAGTTCATGGGACAGGTTCTACGAGCAGTACTTC. Its protein product is CASSSWDRFYEQYF.

This clone was counted between two and nine times. The V call is TRBV11-2, the J call TRBJ2-1; 14 positions agree with TRBD2. Losses at the gene ends were 7 bases for V and 6 bases for J; bases not matched to a gene: 5. This CDR3 is built from 15 residues. Germline CDR1 reads SGHAT; CDR2 reads FQNNGV. CDR3 sequence: CASIPGLAGGNEQFF. The DNA for the CDR3 is TGTGCCAGCATCCCAGGACTAGCGGGAGGCAATGAGCAGTTCTTC.

The sample holds a few counts of this clone. The chain carries TRBV10-3 and TRBJ2-1; the D call may be TRBD1 or TRBD2 (6 bases each). The CDR3 totals 15 residues. The germline gives CDR1 ENHRY, CDR2 SYGVKD. The V end lost 10 bases, the J end lost 0 bases, and 16 bases lay between the germline ends. For the CDR3, the DNA is TGTGCCACTAGCCCCGGGGGCAGCTCCTACAATGAGCAGTTCTTC. Protein: CATSPGGSSYNEQFF.

CDR3 amino acids: CASSLSSGAGGYTF. The DNA for the CDR3 is TGTGCCAGCAGTTTATCCTCAGGGGCGGGCGGCTACACCTTC. The chain employs TRBV27 and TRBJ1-2, with a possible D match to TRBD1 (6 bases). V was shortened by 0 bases and J by 8 bases, with 13 bases between the two germline ends. The CDR3 contains 14 residues. CDR1 and CDR2 from the germline V gene are MNHEY and SMNVEV (reference sequence).

CDR3 sequence reads: CASNQGGWGASTGELFF. The CDR3 nucleotides read TGTGCCAGCAACCAGGGCGGTTGGGGGGCGAGCACCGGGGAGCTGTTTTTT. The chain uses TRBV3-1 (or the pseudogene TRBV3-2) and TRBJ2-2; D tentatively reads TRBD1 or TRBD2 (6 bases each). V was clipped by 7 bases and J by 4 bases, with 22 bases between them. There are 17 residues in the CDR3. Germline V lookup: CDR1 LGHDT, CDR2 YNNKEL (reference sequence).

This clone was detected a few times. This chain connects TRBV7-8 to TRBJ2-5; 7 bases agree with TRBD1. CDR1 and CDR2 from the germline V gene are SGHVS and FQNEAQ. This CDR3 is built from 13 residues. V shed 5 bases, J shed 3 bases, and the junction held 3 bases outside the gene matches. The CDR3 spells CASSKDREETQYF. The DNA for the CDR3 is TGTGCCAGCAGCAAAGACAGGGAAGAGACCCAGTACTTC. Full variable domain (remainder filled in from reference TRBV7-8 and TRBJ2-5): GAGVSQSPRYKVAKRGQDVALRCDPISGHVSLFWYQQALGQGPEFLTYFQNEAQLDKSGLPSDRFFAERPEGSVSTLKIQRTQQEDSAVYLCASSKDREETQYFGPGTRLLVL.

The J gene is TRBJ1-4, the V gene TRBV30; 8 bases agree with TRBD1. Looked up from germline, CDR1 is GTSNPN and CDR2 is SVGIG (reference sequence). There are 15 residues in the CDR3. J gave up 3 bases and V 2 bases, and 5 bases lay outside the gene matches. This CDR3 is CAWSHGQGPNEKLFF. The DNA of the CDR3 is TGTGCCTGGAGTCACGGACAGGGACCTAATGAAAAACTGTTTTTT.

The chain combines TRBV12-3 or TRBV12-4 with TRBJ1-2; D remains unclear. The CDR3 runs 12 residues. V was shortened by 4 bases and J by 4 bases, with 7 bases between the two germline ends. CDR3 nucleotides: TGTGCCAGCAGTTCCTTATTCTATGGCTACACCTTC. Amino acid sequence: CASSSLFYGYTF.

The rearrangement uses TRBV3-1 (or the pseudogene TRBV3-2) and TRBJ2-2, with D possibly being TRBD2 (6 bases). The CDR3 is 15 residues long. Trimming removed 6 bases from V and 3 bases from J, with 14 bases in between. Per germline, CDR1 LGHDT and CDR2 YNNKEL (reference sequence). The CDR3 DNA is TGTGCCAGCAGAGGGACTCACCCGGACACCGGGGAGCTGTTTTTT. Protein: CASRGTHPDTGELFF.

The chain has TRBV6-6 and TRBJ2-1, with D perhaps TRBD2 (5 bases). Between the trimmed V and J ends, which lost 6 bases and 0 bases, there was a span of 9 bases. This CDR3 spans 14 amino acids. Germline CDR1 and CDR2: MNHNY and SVGAGI (reference sequence). The CDR3 DNA follows: TGTGCCAGCAGGGACGCGGGCTCCTACAATGAGCAGTTCTTC. It translates to CASRDAGSYNEQFF.

The J gene is TRBJ1-1, the V gene TRBV12-5; 7 bases align to TRBD1. The CDR3 runs to 14 residues. Germline lookup yields CDR1 LGHNT and CDR2 FRNRAP. The V and J ends lost 7 bases and 0 bases, in that order; junction bases with no gene match: 5. The CDR3 here is CASARGGMNTEAFF. The CDR3 coding sequence is TGTGCTAGTGCCAGGGGGGGCATGAACACTGAAGCTTTCTTT. The whole variable domain, remainder taken from reference TRBV12-5 and TRBJ1-1, is DARVTQTPRHKVTEMGQEVTMRCQPILGHNTVFWYRQTMMQGLELLAYFRNRAPLDDSGMPKDRFSAEMPDATLATLKIQPSEPRDSAVYFCASARGGMNTEAFFGQGTRLTVV.

The V gene is TRBV29-1, the J gene TRBJ2-5; D might be TRBD2 (6 bases). Trimming pared 1 base from V and 9 bases from J, leaving 18 bases between. The CDR3 spans 14 residues. The germline gives CDR1 SQVTM, CDR2 ANQGSEA. The CDR3 DNA is TGCAGCGTTGAAGGGGAGGTAGGAAGAACCCCCCAGTACTTC. Amino acid sequence: CSVEGEVGRTPQYF. Full variable domain (remainder filled in from reference TRBV29-1 and TRBJ2-5): SAVISQKPSRDICQRGTSLTIQCQVDSQVTMMFWYRQQPGQSLTLIATANQGSEATYESGFVIDKFPISRPNLTFSTLTVSNMSPEDSSIYLCSVEGEVGRTPQYFGPGTRLLVL.

The V and J genes are TRBV5-8 and TRBJ2-3; D not resolved. There are 12 residues in the CDR3. Trimming left V 4 bases short and J 6 bases short, with 9 bases between. CDR1 and CDR2 (germline): SGHTS, YDEGEE. The CDR3 DNA reads TGTGCCAGCAGCCGTGGTGCGGATACGCAGTATTTT. Protein product: CASSRGADTQYF.

The chain couples TRBV3-1 (or the pseudogene TRBV3-2) to TRBJ2-5; D is perhaps TRBD1 or TRBD2 (5 bases each). Germline assignment: CDR1 LGHDT and CDR2 YNNKEL (reference sequence). CDR3 length: 15 residues. Trimming stripped 2 bases from V and 0 bases from J, with 10 bases between. The CDR3 protein is CASSQWRGDQETQYF. The CDR3 nucleotides are TGTGCCAGCAGCCAATGGCGAGGGGACCAAGAGACCCAGTACTTC.

This clone turned up a few times. V and J are TRBV28 and TRBJ1-1, with a tentative D call TRBD1 (5 bases). Looked up from germline, CDR1 is MDHEN and CDR2 is SYDVKM. Trimming cost V 6 bases and J 6 bases, with 17 bases left between them. The CDR3 extends over 14 amino acids. CDR3 coding DNA: TGTGCCAGCAGGACGAGGCGGGGAGGGGCTGAAGCTTTCTTT. Translated: CASRTRRGGAEAFF. Variable domain in full (rest from reference TRBV28 and TRBJ1-1): DVKVTQSSRYLVKRTGEKVFLECVQDMDHENMFWYRQDPGLGLRLIYFSYDVKMKEKGDIPEGYSVSREKKERFSLILESASTNQTSMYLCASRTRRGGAEAFFGQGTRLTVV.